The 14 T cell receptor beta chains given below trace back to one sample, sequenced in a study of blood T cell repertoires in COVID-19. Here immunoSEQ multiplex PCR was the method, and the copy in TCRdb shows in-frame clones only, minus some. The repertoire consists of about 140,000 clones, with about 84% occurring once and the leading ten covering about 6.4%. The sample was peripheral blood. Receptor source: a human donor in a cohort sampled during active COVID-19.

Only one count was recorded for this clone. The V and J genes are TRBV19 and TRBJ1-5; the match to TRBD1 covers 12 bases. Germline V lookup: CDR1 LNHDA, CDR2 SQIVND (reference sequence). This CDR3 has 15 residues. With V trimmed by 7 bases and J by 6 bases, 7 bases remained unmatched. The CDR3 sequence: CASTQGTGGLQPQHF. The CDR3 coding sequence is TGTGCCAGTACCCAAGGGACAGGGGGCCTTCAGCCCCAGCATTTT.

CDR3 DNA: TGTGCCAGCAGGACAGGGGACACTGAAGCTTTCTTT. Its protein is CASRTGDTEAFF. V gene TRBV28 combines with J gene TRBJ1-1; 8 nucleotides match TRBD1. Germline loops: CDR1 MDHEN, CDR2 SYDVKM. V dropped 6 bases and J dropped 3; count of bases not matched to a gene: 0. The CDR3 has 12 amino acids.

The chain combines TRBV5-1 with TRBJ1-6, with 8 bases fitting TRBD1. This CDR3 region has 18 residues. Germline CDR1 and CDR2: SGHRS and YFSETQ. The ends lost 4 bases at V and 8 bases at J; junction bases unmatched: 17. CDR3 sequence (DNA): TGCGCCAGCAGCCACGGACTCAGGGGGCCGGAAGGGGATTCACCCCTCCACTTT. Translated: CASSHGLRGPEGDSPLHF.

The V and J genes are TRBV3-1 (or the pseudogene TRBV3-2) and TRBJ2-7, with TRBD2 matching over 10 bases. The V and J ends lost 1 base and 3 bases, in that order; junction bases with no gene match: 3. The germline CDR1 and CDR2 sequences are LGHDT and YNNKEL (reference sequence). The CDR3 is 15 residues long. CDR3 in amino acids: CASSQGQRGGYEQYF. Here the CDR3 DNA reads TGTGCCAGCAGCCAAGGACAGCGGGGGGGCTACGAGCAGTACTTC.

The V gene is TRBV18, the J gene TRBJ2-1; no reliable D call. Germline lookup yields CDR1 KGHSH and CDR2 LQKENI. Between the trimmed V and J ends, which lost 3 bases and 3 bases, there was a span of 9 bases. The CDR3 loop spans 14 amino acids. CDR3 DNA sequence: TGTGCCAGCTCACCGCGGCGGAACTACAATGAGCAGTTCTTC. Its translation is CASSPRRNYNEQFF. Complete variable domain (other parts from reference TRBV18 and TRBJ2-1): NAGVMQNPRHLVRRRGQEARLRCSPMKGHSHVYWYRQLPEEGLKFMVYLQKENIIDESGMPKERFSAEFPKEGPSILRIQQVVRGDSAAYFCASSPRRNYNEQFFGPGTRLTVL.

The chain combines TRBV9 with TRBJ1-6, with D unresolved. Germline CDR1 reads SGDLS; CDR2 reads YYNGEE. V shed 3 bases and J shed 0 bases, with 10 bases lying between them. This CDR3 is 16 amino acids long. The CDR3, as DNA: TGTGCCAGCAGCGCAATGGAGAGCTCCTATAATTCACCCCTCCACTTT. It is translated as CASSAMESSYNSPLHF.

The chain combines TRBV2 with TRBJ2-3; no firm D call. Trimming took off 4 bases at V and 1 base at J, with 12 bases between the two ends. The CDR3 is 15 residues long. In germline, CDR1 is SNHLY, CDR2 FYNNEI. CDR3 sequence: CASSVIRSGTDTQYF. The CDR3 region has the DNA TGTGCCAGCAGTGTTATTCGTTCGGGCACAGATACGCAGTATTTT.

The chain is built from TRBV4-1 and TRBJ2-1; 10 nucleotides line up with TRBD2. In germline, CDR1 is MGHRA, CDR2 YSYEKL. V lost 2 bases to trimming and J lost 6 bases; unmatched junction nucleotides: 10. CDR3 length: 17 amino acids. The CDR3 here is CASSQSSTSGLLNEQFF. CDR3 bases: TGCGCCAGCAGCCAATCGTCGACTAGCGGGTTGCTCAATGAGCAGTTCTTC.

The V gene is TRBV12-3 or TRBV12-4, the J gene TRBJ1-6, with D unresolved. The length of the CDR3 is 13 residues. V lost 7 bases to trimming and J lost 0 bases, with 4 bases between them. The CDR3 spells CASTSSYNSPLHF. The CDR3 DNA follows: TGTGCCAGCACCAGCTCCTATAATTCACCCCTCCACTTT.

The chain links TRBV27 to TRBJ2-3; D gene ambiguous. This CDR3 region has 13 residues. The V end lost 3 bases, the J end lost 5 bases, and 9 bases lay between the germline ends. The germline gives CDR1 MNHEY, CDR2 SMNVEV (reference sequence). Written as DNA, the CDR3 is TGTGCCAGCAGTTTCTTTGCGAGAGATACGCAGTATTTT. Its translation is CASSFFARDTQYF.

This chain links TRBV7-2 with TRBJ1-2; D is perhaps TRBD1 (5 bases). Trimming removed 1 base at V and 4 bases at J, with 10 bases between. Germline loops: CDR1 SGHTA, CDR2 FQGNSA. This CDR3 region has 14 residues. This CDR3 reads CASSLGGTPYGYTF. The CDR3 DNA sequence: TGTGCCAGCAGCTTAGGGGGGACTCCCTATGGCTACACCTTC.

This chain connects TRBV27 to TRBJ1-2; 8 nucleotides agree with TRBD1. Trimming took 8 bases from V and 2 from J; bases not matched to a gene: 7. This CDR3 comprises 14 residues. Germline CDR1 and CDR2: MNHEY and SMNVEV (reference sequence). This CDR3 is CASRRTGTNYGYTF. The CDR3, as DNA: TGTGCCAGCCGACGGACAGGGACAAACTATGGCTACACCTTC.

The rearrangement links TRBV5-4 to TRBJ1-3; TRBD1 matches 8 bases. The V gene's germline CDR1 is SGHNT and CDR2 YYREEE (reference sequence). The CDR3 loop spans 15 amino acids. V gave up 4 bases and J gave up 4 bases; unmatched junction bases: 7. CDR3 DNA sequence: TGTGCCAGCAGCAACCGGACAGGGAGGGGAAACACCATATATTTT. Protein product: CASSNRTGRGNTIYF.

As to this clone: Being one base from a much bigger clone, this may be a read error. J is TRBJ2-3 and V is TRBV7-3, with D possibly being TRBD2 (6 bases). Germline CDR1 reads SGHTA; CDR2 reads FQGTGA. V lost 2 bases to trimming and J lost 2 bases, with 8 bases between them. This CDR3 comprises 14 residues. CDR3 protein: CASSLAGTTDTQYF. The CDR3 nucleotides are TGTGCCAGCAGCTTAGCGGGGACCACAGATACGCAGTATTTT.